Listed here are 8 T cell receptor beta chains from one sample, sequenced in a study of cytomegalovirus exposure and HLA in healthy donors. Sequencing was performed with immunoSEQ multiplex PCR; in TCRdb, only in-frame clones are kept and a portion is missing. Here the sample spans fewer than 130,000 clones, 88% being singletons. Sequenced input: PBMCs. These receptors were collected from a woman aged 25 to 39 in good health and CMV-seropositive.

Only one count was recorded for this clone. This chain uses TRBV7-2 with TRBJ1-2, with a weak D call TRBD1 (5 bases). The CDR3 is 14 amino acids. Trimming stripped 6 bases from V and 8 bases from J, with 19 bases between. CDR1 and CDR2 from the germline V gene are SGHTA and FQGNSA. The CDR3 sequence is CASRRQSPTRGYTF. The CDR3 nucleotides are TGTGCCAGCAGACGACAGTCCCCGACAAGGGGCTACACCTTC.

The rearrangement uses TRBV28 and TRBJ2-5, with D unresolved. The CDR3 is 15 amino acids. Germline-derived CDR1 and CDR2 are MDHEN and SYDVKM. V lost 6 bases, J lost 4 bases, and 18 bases lay in between. As DNA, the CDR3 is TGTGCCAGCAGCCCGGGTCTAGGTGGTGCAGAGACCCAGTACTTC. Translated: CASSPGLGGAETQYF.

This clone has only a few counts. The chain combines TRBV2 with TRBJ1-5, with TRBD1 matching over 8 bases. V lost 8 bases, J lost 0 bases, and 3 bases stayed unmatched. The CDR3 spans 14 residues. Germline V gives CDR1 SNHLY, CDR2 FYNNEI. In DNA, the CDR3 is TGTGCCAGCTCGGGACAGGTTAGCAATCAGCCCCAGCATTTT. It codes for CASSGQVSNQPQHF.

The chain links TRBV30 to TRBJ2-3; 8 bases line up with TRBD2. J gave up 4 bases and V 0 bases, and 0 bases lay outside the gene matches. The CDR3 is 13 amino acids. Germline CDR1 is GTSNPN and CDR2 is SVGIG (reference sequence). The CDR3 DNA is TGTGCCTGGAGTGTAGCGGGGGCAGATACGCAGTATTTT. This translates into CAWSVAGADTQYF.

The chain employs TRBV16 and TRBJ2-1; D gene ambiguous. The CDR3 is made up of 11 amino acids. Trimming removed 0 bases from V and 10 bases from J, with 4 bases in between. CDR1 KGHSY and CDR2 FQNENV come from the germline V gene. This CDR3 reads CASSQSEEQFF. The CDR3 nucleotides read TGTGCCAGCAGCCAATCGGAGGAGCAGTTCTTC.

This chain links TRBV5-4 with TRBJ1-1; 8 bases agree with TRBD1. The CDR3 contains 16 residues. The junction had 11 bases not matched to a gene; V was cut back by 6 bases and J by 1 base. Germline V lookup: CDR1 SGHNT, CDR2 YYREEE (reference sequence). CDR3 amino acids: CASTVMTGDRNTEAFF. The CDR3 coding sequence is TGTGCCAGCACGGTTATGACAGGGGACAGGAACACTGAAGCTTTCTTT. Complete variable domain (other parts from reference TRBV5-4 and TRBJ1-1): ETGVTQSPTHLIKTRGQQVTLRCSSQSGHNTVSWYQQALGQGPQFIFQYYREEENGRGNFPPRFSGLQFPNYSSELNVNALELDDSALYLCASTVMTGDRNTEAFFGQGTRLTVV.

CDR3 loop: CASSEREGLYEQYF. DNA for the CDR3: TGTGCCAGCAGTGAGAGGGAAGGACTTTACGAGCAGTACTTC. The chain is built from TRBV6-1 and TRBJ2-7, with D possibly matching TRBD2 (5 bases). This CDR3 has 14 residues. Germline CDR1 reads MNHNS; CDR2 reads SASEGT. V dropped 3 bases and J dropped 4 bases, with 13 bases sitting between them.

V usage is TRBV27 and J usage is TRBJ2-6; 9 bases match TRBD1. The CDR3 is made up of 16 amino acids. V was pared by 5 bases and J by 2 bases, with 4 bases of the junction left unmatched. CDR1 and CDR2 from the germline V gene are MNHEY and SMNVEV (reference sequence). DNA for the CDR3: TGTGCCAGCAGTAGCGGGACAGGGACTGGGGCCAACGTCCTGACTTTC. It encodes CASSSGTGTGANVLTF.